One sample yielded the 23 T cell receptor beta chains listed below, sequenced in a study of cytomegalovirus exposure and HLA in healthy donors. PCR amplification relied on 60 Vbeta primers (plus 13 Jbeta primers). The method was immunoSEQ multiplex PCR; TCRdb's version includes in-frame clones alone and lacks a portion of them. The sample has 200,000 or so clones; 65% to 85% are singletons. The sequencing sample was made of PBMCs. The receptors come from a woman aged 30 to 39 in good health and CMV-seronegative.

The chain couples TRBV25-1 to TRBJ2-1; no definite D call. The V gene lost 2 bases and the J gene lost 7 bases, with 18 bases spanning the gap. This CDR3 comprises 16 residues. Germline V gene data show CDR1 as MGHDK and CDR2 as SYGVNS. Here the CDR3 reads CASSERRVASQNEQFF. Written as DNA, the CDR3 is TGTGCCAGCAGTGAAAGACGGGTCGCGTCCCAAAATGAGCAGTTCTTC.

The CDR3 coding sequence is TGTGCCAGCAGCGTATCAGCGGGAGACGAGACCCAGTACTTC. Its protein product is CASSVSAGDETQYF. The rearrangement uses TRBV9 and TRBJ2-5, with TRBD2 matching 8 bases. Trimming at V came to 1 base and at J to 5 bases, leaving 4 bases not matched to a gene. There are 14 residues in the CDR3. Looked up from germline, CDR1 is SGDLS and CDR2 is YYNGEE.

The rearrangement joins TRBV4-1 to TRBJ2-1, with 9 bases that match TRBD2. CDR3 length: 17 residues. Per the germline V gene, CDR1 is MGHRA and CDR2 is YSYEKL. Unmatched junction bases numbered 7, after V lost 1 base and J lost 3 bases. The chain's CDR3 is CASSQVVVAGVYNEQFF. The CDR3 DNA reads as TGCGCCAGCAGCCAAGTGGTCGTAGCGGGGGTCTACAATGAGCAGTTCTTC.

V usage is TRBV2 and J usage is TRBJ2-2; D not resolved. Trimming removed 3 bases from V and 3 bases from J, with 8 bases in between. Germline V gene sequence: CDR1 SNHLY, CDR2 FYNNEI. CDR3 length: 14 residues. The chain's CDR3 is CASSEFRDTGELFF. CDR3 DNA sequence: TGTGCCAGCAGTGAGTTCCGGGACACCGGGGAGCTGTTTTTT.

This chain joins TRBV5-1 and TRBJ1-4, with a possible D match to TRBD1 (5 bases). V lost 2 bases and J lost 7, with 12 bases in between. The length of the CDR3 is 14 residues. In germline, CDR1 is SGHRS, CDR2 YFSETQ. Written as DNA, the CDR3 is TGCGCCAGCAGCTTTGGGGGGAAGGGTGAAAAACTGTTTTTT. Translated, it gives CASSFGGKGEKLFF.

J is TRBJ2-7 and V is TRBV5-5, with 9 bases lining up with TRBD1. The junction had 13 bases not matched to a gene; V was cut back by 3 bases and J by 6 bases. Germline V gives CDR1 SGHKS, CDR2 YYEKEE (reference sequence). The CDR3 length is 16 residues. The CDR3 DNA reads TGTGCCAGCAGCTGGACGGAAGTGGGACAGGGTCGCGAGCAGTACTTC. This gives the protein CASSWTEVGQGREQYF.

The chain is built from TRBV20-1 and TRBJ1-2; D gene unclear. This CDR3 has 11 amino acids. Germline assignment: CDR1 DFQATT and CDR2 SNEGSKA (reference sequence). The V end lost 5 bases, the J end lost 7 bases, and 11 bases lay between the germline ends. The CDR3 region is CSAVPPRGYTF. The CDR3 region has the DNA TGCAGTGCTGTCCCCCCGCGTGGCTACACCTTC.

The rearrangement joins TRBV7-2 to TRBJ1-4, with TRBD1 matching over 7 bases. This CDR3 is 16 amino acids long. Trimming removed 0 bases from V and 7 bases from J; junction bases left unmatched: 8. Germline values: CDR1 SGHTA, CDR2 FQGNSA. The CDR3 here is CASSLARGQGGEKLFF. The CDR3 DNA reads TGTGCCAGCAGCTTAGCGAGGGGGCAAGGAGGTGAAAAACTGTTTTTT.

This chain uses TRBV7-6 with TRBJ2-7, with 8 nucleotides matching TRBD2. Looked up from germline, CDR1 is SGHVS and CDR2 is FNYEAQ. V lost 2 bases and J lost 1; bases outside the gene matches: 4. This CDR3 is built from 15 residues. The CDR3 DNA follows: TGTGCCAGCAGCTTAAGCGCGGGAGGTTCCTACGAGCAGTACTTC. Its protein is CASSLSAGGSYEQYF.

The chain uses TRBV15 and TRBJ2-1, with a tentative D call TRBD2 (6 bases). The CDR3 totals 17 residues. The V gene lost 2 bases and the J gene lost 8 bases, with 22 bases spanning the gap. Germline CDR1 reads LNHNV; CDR2 reads YYDKDF (reference sequence). The CDR3 DNA is TGTGCCACCAGCAGACCCGATCGGGGACTCCGTTGGGATGAGCAGTTCTTC. Its protein product is CATSRPDRGLRWDEQFF.

For this clone: Germline and junction disagree at one end, which may indicate a read error. V is TRBV4-2 and J is TRBJ2-3, with a possible D match to TRBD2 (5 bases). This CDR3 contains 15 residues. Germline V CDR1 and CDR2: LGHNA, YNFKEQ. CDR3 sequence reads: CASGQRLTDTDTQYF. CDR3 coding DNA: TGTGCCAGCGGCCAAAGACTAACAGACACAGATACGCAGTATTTT.

This clone was observed a few times. This chain joins TRBV10-1 and TRBJ1-1, with unresolved D. V gave up 4 bases and J gave up 1 base, with 7 bases separating them. The CDR3 covers 13 residues. Germline V gives CDR1 WNHNN, CDR2 SYGVQD (reference sequence). The CDR3, as DNA: TGCGCCAGCAGTGCCACACAGAACACTGAAGCTTTCTTT. This sequence encodes CASSATQNTEAFF.

The chain recombines TRBV9 with TRBJ1-3, with no clear D. This CDR3 spans 15 amino acids. Germline V gene data show CDR1 as SGDLS and CDR2 as YYNGEE. Trimming removed 0 bases from V and 6 bases from J, with 13 bases in between. The CDR3 is CASSVAAGRENTIYF. Here the CDR3 DNA reads TGTGCCAGCAGCGTAGCAGCGGGGAGGGAAAACACCATATATTTT.

The CDR3 DNA reads TGTGCCAGCAGTGACGGAGGGGGCCTTTCACCCCTCCACTTT. It codes for CASSDGGGLSPLHF. The chain employs TRBV6-4 and TRBJ1-6, with TRBD1 identical over 7 bases. The CDR3 length is 14 residues. The J segment lost 9 bases and the V segment lost 2 bases, leaving 4 bases of the junction unmatched. CDR1 is MRHNA and CDR2 is SNTAGT in the germline V gene.

V is TRBV7-6 and J is TRBJ1-1; 8 bases are shared with TRBD1. The CDR3 is 16 residues long. The ends lost 5 bases at V and 1 base at J; junction bases unmatched: 9. Looked up from germline, CDR1 is SGHVS and CDR2 is FNYEAQ. The CDR3: CASSQMGQEKNTEAFF. The CDR3 region has the DNA TGTGCCAGCAGCCAGATGGGACAGGAGAAGAACACTGAAGCTTTCTTT.

The chain couples TRBV11-2 to TRBJ2-1; 13 bases agree with TRBD2. The ends lost 5 bases at V and 7 bases at J; junction bases unmatched: 5. Germline CDR1 is SGHAT and CDR2 is FQNNGV. CDR3 length: 15 amino acids. CDR3 in amino acids: CASSAWTSGRNEQFF. CDR3 bases: TGTGCCAGCAGCGCTTGGACTAGCGGGAGAAATGAGCAGTTCTTC.

The J gene is TRBJ2-3, the V gene TRBV5-1; 9 bases line up with TRBD1. Germline CDR1 is SGHRS and CDR2 is YFSETQ. Trimming removed 0 bases from V and 4 bases from J; junction bases left unmatched: 0. The CDR3 runs to 14 residues. DNA for the CDR3: TGCGCCAGCAGCTTGGGACAGGGGGCAGATACGCAGTATTTT. Translation gives CASSLGQGADTQYF.

The V gene is TRBV27, the J gene TRBJ1-2; D might be TRBD1 (5 bases). The CDR3 loop spans 10 amino acids. Between the trimmed V and J ends, which lost 7 bases and 5 bases, there was a span of 5 bases. The V gene's germline CDR1 is MNHEY and CDR2 SMNVEV (reference sequence). In nucleotides, the CDR3 is TGTGCCAGCAACAGGTATGGCTACACCTTC. Translated: CASNRYGYTF.

This chain connects TRBV30 to TRBJ1-3; TRBD1 matches at 7 bases. This CDR3 is built from 15 residues. In germline, CDR1 is GTSNPN, CDR2 SVGIG (reference sequence). Trimming removed 3 bases from V and 5 bases from J; junction bases left unmatched: 10. The CDR3 region has the DNA TGTGCCTGGAGGGGCGTTCGACAGGGAAGAAACACCATATATTTT. It is translated as CAWRGVRQGRNTIYF.

The chain links TRBV4-1 to TRBJ2-3, with 7 bases aligning to TRBD2. The V gene end was trimmed by 4 bases and the J gene end by 4 bases; junction bases not matched to a gene: 14. This CDR3 region has 17 residues. The germline V gene encodes CDR1 MGHRA and CDR2 YSYEKL. CDR3 sequence: CASSPNRDYRSSDTQYF. The CDR3, as DNA: TGCGCCAGCAGCCCGAACCGGGACTACAGATCCTCAGATACGCAGTATTTT.

This rearrangement joins TRBV5-1 to TRBJ2-7; TRBD2 aligns across 8 bases. The CDR3 has 14 residues. Germline V gene sequence: CDR1 SGHRS, CDR2 YFSETQ. With V trimmed by 0 bases and J by 4 bases, 3 bases remained unmatched. This chain's CDR3 is CASSLEPSGYEQYF. CDR3 bases: TGCGCCAGCAGCTTGGAGCCTAGCGGGTACGAGCAGTACTTC.

This clone was observed once. V is TRBV28 and J is TRBJ1-5, with unresolved D. The CDR3 runs to 12 residues. Trimming took off 3 bases at V and 12 bases at J, with 12 bases between the two ends. Germline CDR1 and CDR2: MDHEN and SYDVKM. The CDR3 DNA follows: TGTGCCAGCAGTTTTCGTCCCGAACACCAGCATTTT. Amino acid sequence: CASSFRPEHQHF.

The CDR3, as DNA: TGTGCCAGCTTCGAGGGAGGGCGGTACAATGAGCAGTTCTTC. This translates into CASFEGGRYNEQFF. V gene TRBV2 combines with J gene TRBJ2-1, with TRBD2 matching 7 bases. This CDR3 is built from 14 residues. Trimming at V came to 8 bases and at J to 4 bases, leaving 8 bases not matched to a gene. Per the germline V gene, CDR1 is SNHLY and CDR2 is FYNNEI.